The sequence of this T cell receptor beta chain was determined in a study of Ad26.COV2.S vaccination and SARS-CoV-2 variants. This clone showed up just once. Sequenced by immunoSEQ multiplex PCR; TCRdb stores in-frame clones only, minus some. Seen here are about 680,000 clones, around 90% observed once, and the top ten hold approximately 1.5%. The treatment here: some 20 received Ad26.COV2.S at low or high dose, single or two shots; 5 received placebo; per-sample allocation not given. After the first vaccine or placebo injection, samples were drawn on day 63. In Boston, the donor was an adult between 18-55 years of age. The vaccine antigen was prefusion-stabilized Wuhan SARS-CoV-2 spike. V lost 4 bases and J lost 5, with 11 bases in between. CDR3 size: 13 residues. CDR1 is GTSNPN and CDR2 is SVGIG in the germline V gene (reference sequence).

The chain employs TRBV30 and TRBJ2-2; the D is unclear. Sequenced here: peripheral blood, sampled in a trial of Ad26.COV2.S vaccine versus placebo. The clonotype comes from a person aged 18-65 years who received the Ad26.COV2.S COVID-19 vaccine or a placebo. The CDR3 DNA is TGTGCCTGGACAGAACATGGGACCGGGGAGCTGTTTTTT. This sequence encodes CAWTEHGTGELFF.